Sequencing of this T cell receptor beta chain was carried out in a study of blood T cell repertoires in COVID-19. Per the original data handling: Amplification of reference gene primers was used by the study to estimate nucleated cell counts. Clones were sequenced by immunoSEQ multiplex PCR, and TCRdb holds only the in-frame ones, with some missing. The D gene and trimming were derived from the DNA, and the V and J assignments and clone size from that table. The sample has about 310,000 clones; around nine tenths are singletons. The V end was cut by 7 bases, the J end by 2 bases, with 11 bases between. There are 12 residues in the CDR3. Germline CDR1 and CDR2: SQVTM and ANQGSEA. Self-reported history from a screening survey and questionnaire set each donor's cohort.

Sequencing used PBMCs or T cells enriched from blood (not recorded which). V is TRBV29-1 and J is TRBJ2-5; D may be TRBD1 (6 bases). The clonotype originates from a man aged 55 to 69 who had recovered from COVID-19. The CDR3 loop is CSAGQRQETQYF. In DNA form, the CDR3 reads TGCAGCGCTGGACAGCGGCAAGAGACCCAGTACTTC.